This is a list of T cell receptor beta chains from one sample in a study of cytomegalovirus exposure and HLA in healthy donors. Profiled with immunoSEQ multiplex PCR; TCRdb holds only in-frame clones, not every one. The listing records around 36,000 clones. Material for sequencing was PBMCs. All receptors derive from a woman in her 30s in good health and CMV-seropositive. Each CDR3 is given with its conserved first and last residue.

V	J	CDR3
TRBV2	TRBJ1-4	CASSQMGQLNEKLFF
TRBV4-1	TRBJ2-1	CASSQGSRMANEQFF
TRBV5-4	TRBJ1-2	CASSPTGRDYGYTF
TRBV5-1	TRBJ2-1	CASSSPAGGALNEQFF
TRBV5-1	TRBJ1-5	CASSWSVNQPQHF
TRBV5-1	TRBJ1-6	CASSLGGVTLHF
TRBV6-5	TRBJ1-1	CASSYSRRLNTEAFF
TRBV6-5	TRBJ2-5	CASSYQGTQYF
TRBV6-4	TRBJ2-3	CASSESGSRDTQYF
TRBV7-2	TRBJ2-5	CASSLQVVETQYF
TRBV29-1	TRBJ2-1	CSAPLLAAPYNEQFF
TRBV18	TRBJ2-2	CASSPFWGQENTGELFF
TRBV15	TRBJ1-1	CATSRGTANTEAFF
TRBV18	TRBJ1-1	CASSPTGAGGEAFF
TRBV6-6	TRBJ1-1	CASNPAGATEAFF
TRBV5-4	TRBJ1-4	CASSQGGQADEKLFF
TRBV7-9	TRBJ1-5	CASSPGQGNQPQHF
TRBV7-9	TRBJ2-2	CASSLGQGRTGELFF
TRBV6-5	TRBJ2-3	CASSSDRATDTQYF
TRBV7-9	TRBJ2-2	CASSAQYQGAGELFF
TRBV18	TRBJ2-3	CASSPVSGGGTDTQYF
TRBV19	TRBJ1-2	CASSTFRQGSYGYTF
TRBV6-5	TRBJ1-2	CASSYTRGQGHGYTF
TRBV6-6	TRBJ2-2	CASSIGQGAKNGELFF
TRBV5-8	TRBJ1-5	CASSRGQARSQPQHF
TRBV5-1	TRBJ2-5	CASSLEDSKETQYF
TRBV27	TRBJ2-1	CASSRLAVASDNEQFF
TRBV11-3	TRBJ2-2	CASSLAGELFF
TRBV5-6	TRBJ1-5	CASSLGQVNQPQHF
TRBV18	TRBJ1-4	CASSLRGGFNEKLFF
TRBV12-5	TRBJ2-5	CASGLANRPQETQYF
TRBV6-6	TRBJ1-5	CASSPLGQGNQPQHF
TRBV2	TRBJ2-2	CASSEFGQSNTGELFF
TRBV18	TRBJ1-1	CASSQNDRVLGAFF
TRBV7-9	TRBJ2-5	CASSSYRNRILETQYF
TRBV2	TRBJ2-3	CASSQFSTDTQYF
TRBV11-1	TRBJ1-1	CASRPGHGNTEAFF
TRBV19	TRBJ2-6	CASSIYGDNSGANVLTF
TRBV19	TRBJ1-4	CASSETGTNEKLFF
TRBV27	TRBJ2-7	CASSPTLLYEQYF
TRBV5-1	TRBJ2-5	CASTVSGGALETQYF
TRBV29-1	TRBJ2-7	CSVEMRDREQYF
TRBV4-1	TRBJ2-6	CASSLIPVSSGANVLTF
TRBV27	TRBJ1-6	CASMAAYNSPLHF
TRBV7-9	TRBJ1-2	CASSLVPGIAIYGYTF
TRBV11-2	TRBJ2-5	CASSGGLAYQETQYF
TRBV28	TRBJ2-7	CASSPENTYEQYF
TRBV28	TRBJ1-5	CASSLEGGQWNSNQPQHF
TRBV6-6	TRBJ2-3	CASSYPPGGTDTQYF
TRBV4-1	TRBJ2-1	CASSPNPSGGYNEQFF
TRBV5-1	TRBJ1-2	CASSFRQGDGYTF
TRBV6-6	TRBJ1-5	CASSFDIYSNQPQHF
TRBV18	TRBJ1-1	CASSPPSPGNTEAFF
TRBV5-1	TRBJ2-1	CASSLRSSYNEQFF
TRBV5-1	TRBJ1-2	CASSLADRTGGYTF